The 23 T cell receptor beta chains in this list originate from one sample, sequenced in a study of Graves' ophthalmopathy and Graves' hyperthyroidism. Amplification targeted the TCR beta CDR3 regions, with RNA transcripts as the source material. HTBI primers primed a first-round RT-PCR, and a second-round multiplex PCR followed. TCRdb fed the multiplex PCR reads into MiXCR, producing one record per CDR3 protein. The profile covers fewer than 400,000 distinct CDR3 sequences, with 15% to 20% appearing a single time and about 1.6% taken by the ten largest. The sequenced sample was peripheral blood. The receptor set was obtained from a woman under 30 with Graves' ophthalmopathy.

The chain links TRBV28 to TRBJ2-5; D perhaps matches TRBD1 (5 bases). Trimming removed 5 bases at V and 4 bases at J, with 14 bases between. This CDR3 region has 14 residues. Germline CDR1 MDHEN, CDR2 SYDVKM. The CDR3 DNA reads TGTGCCAGCAGTCCAATAGGTCAGGGAGAGACCCAGTACTTC. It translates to CASSPIGQGETQYF.

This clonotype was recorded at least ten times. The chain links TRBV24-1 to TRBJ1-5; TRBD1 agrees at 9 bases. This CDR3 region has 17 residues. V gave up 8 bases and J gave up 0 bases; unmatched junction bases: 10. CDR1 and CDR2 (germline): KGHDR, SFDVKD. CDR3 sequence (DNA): TGTGCCACCAATGCGGGACAGGGAGGGATTAGCAATCAGCCCCAGCATTTT. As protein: CATNAGQGGISNQPQHF.

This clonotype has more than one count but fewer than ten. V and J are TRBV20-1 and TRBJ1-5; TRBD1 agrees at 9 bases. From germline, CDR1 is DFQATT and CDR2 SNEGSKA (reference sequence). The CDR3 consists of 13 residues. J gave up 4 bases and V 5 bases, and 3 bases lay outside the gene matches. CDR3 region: CSAAGTGNQPQHF. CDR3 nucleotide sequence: TGCAGTGCTGCCGGGACAGGGAATCAGCCCCAGCATTTT.

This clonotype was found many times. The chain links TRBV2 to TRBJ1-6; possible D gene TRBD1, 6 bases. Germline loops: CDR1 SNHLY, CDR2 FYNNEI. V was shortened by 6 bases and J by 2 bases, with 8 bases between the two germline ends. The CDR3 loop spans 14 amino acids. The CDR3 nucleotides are TGTGCCAGCAGGCACAGGGCCTATAATTCACCCCTCCACTTT. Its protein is CASRHRAYNSPLHF. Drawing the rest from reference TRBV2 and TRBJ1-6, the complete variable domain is EPEVTQTPSHQVTQMGQEVILRCVPISNHLYFYWYRQILGQKVEFLVSFYNNEISEKSEIFDDQFSVERPDGSNFTLKIRSTKLEDSAMYFCASRHRAYNSPLHFGNGTRLTVT.

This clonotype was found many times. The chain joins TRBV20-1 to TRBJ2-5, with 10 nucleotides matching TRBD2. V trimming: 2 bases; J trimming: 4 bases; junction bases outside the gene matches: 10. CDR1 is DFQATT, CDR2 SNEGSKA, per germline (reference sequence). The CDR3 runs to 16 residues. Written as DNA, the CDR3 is TGCAGTGCTAGACGGGGACCTAGCGGGAGAGGAGAGACCCAGTACTTC. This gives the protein CSARRGPSGRGETQYF.

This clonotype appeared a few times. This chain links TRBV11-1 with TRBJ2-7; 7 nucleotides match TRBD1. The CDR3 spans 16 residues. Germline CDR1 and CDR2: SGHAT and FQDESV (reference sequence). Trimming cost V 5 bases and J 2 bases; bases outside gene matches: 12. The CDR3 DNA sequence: TGTGCCAGCAGCGCCCCGGGACAGTCCAGCACCTACGAGCAGTACTTC. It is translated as CASSAPGQSSTYEQYF.

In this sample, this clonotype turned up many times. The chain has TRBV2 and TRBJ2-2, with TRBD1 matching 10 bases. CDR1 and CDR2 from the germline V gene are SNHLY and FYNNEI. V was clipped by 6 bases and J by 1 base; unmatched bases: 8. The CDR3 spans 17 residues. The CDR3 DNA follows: TGTGCCAGCAGACTCCGGACAGGGGGGAGGAACACCGGGGAGCTGTTTTTT. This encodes CASRLRTGGRNTGELFF.

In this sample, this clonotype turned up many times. In DNA, the CDR3 is TGCAGCGCCTCCGGGACCGCGTCCTACGAGCAGTACTTC. Its translation is CSASGTASYEQYF. This chain connects TRBV29-1 to TRBJ2-7; D could derive from TRBD1 or TRBD2 (5 bases each). Germline values: CDR1 SQVTM, CDR2 ANQGSEA. The ends were cut back, 7 bases at V and 1 base at J, with 14 bases in the middle. The CDR3 sequence is 13 residues long.

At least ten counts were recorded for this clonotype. The CDR3 loop is CSARVPGTSNTGELFF. The CDR3, as DNA: TGCAGTGCTAGAGTGCCCGGGACTAGTAACACCGGGGAGCTGTTTTTT. The chain links TRBV20-1 to TRBJ2-2, with 8 bases lining up with TRBD2. The trim removed 1 base at V and 2 bases at J, leaving 6 bases unmatched. Germline values: CDR1 DFQATT, CDR2 SNEGSKA (reference sequence). This CDR3 is built from 16 residues.

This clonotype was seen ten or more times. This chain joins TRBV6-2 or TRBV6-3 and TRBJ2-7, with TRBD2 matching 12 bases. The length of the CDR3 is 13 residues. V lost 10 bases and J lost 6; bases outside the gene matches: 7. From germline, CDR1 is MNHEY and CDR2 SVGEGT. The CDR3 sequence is CATLAGGGAEQYF. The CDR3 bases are TGTGCCACCCTAGCGGGAGGGGGTGCCGAGCAGTACTTC.

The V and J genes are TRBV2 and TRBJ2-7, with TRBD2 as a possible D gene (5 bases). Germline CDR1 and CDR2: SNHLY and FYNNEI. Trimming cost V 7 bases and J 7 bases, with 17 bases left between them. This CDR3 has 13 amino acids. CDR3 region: CASKANLSGEQYF. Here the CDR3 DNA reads TGTGCCAGCAAGGCCAATCTCTCGGGGGAGCAGTACTTC. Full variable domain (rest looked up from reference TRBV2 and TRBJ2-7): EPEVTQTPSHQVTQMGQEVILRCVPISNHLYFYWYRQILGQKVEFLVSFYNNEISEKSEIFDDQFSVERPDGSNFTLKIRSTKLEDSAMYFCASKANLSGEQYFGPGTRLTVT.

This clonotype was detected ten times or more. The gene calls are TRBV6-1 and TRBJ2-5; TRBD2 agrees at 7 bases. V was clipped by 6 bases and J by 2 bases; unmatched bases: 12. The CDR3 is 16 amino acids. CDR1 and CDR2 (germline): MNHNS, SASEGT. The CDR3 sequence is CASRFPSGGRQETQYF. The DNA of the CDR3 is TGTGCCAGCAGGTTTCCGTCCGGCGGGAGACAAGAGACCCAGTACTTC.

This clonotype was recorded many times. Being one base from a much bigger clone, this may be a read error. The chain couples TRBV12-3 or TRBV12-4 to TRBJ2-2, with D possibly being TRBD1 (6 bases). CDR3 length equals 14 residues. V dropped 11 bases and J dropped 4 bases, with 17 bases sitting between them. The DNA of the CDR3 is TGTGCCGGCACCCTGGACAGATCCACCGGGGAGCTGTTTTTT. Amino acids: CAGTLDRSTGELFF.

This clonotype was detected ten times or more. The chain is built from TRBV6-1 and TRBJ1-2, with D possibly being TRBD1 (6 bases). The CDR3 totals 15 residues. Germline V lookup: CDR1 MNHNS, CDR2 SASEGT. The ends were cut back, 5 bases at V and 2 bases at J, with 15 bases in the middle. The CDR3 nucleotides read TGTGCCAGCAGTAGACCGGGACACCAAAACTATGGCTACACCTTC. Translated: CASSRPGHQNYGYTF.

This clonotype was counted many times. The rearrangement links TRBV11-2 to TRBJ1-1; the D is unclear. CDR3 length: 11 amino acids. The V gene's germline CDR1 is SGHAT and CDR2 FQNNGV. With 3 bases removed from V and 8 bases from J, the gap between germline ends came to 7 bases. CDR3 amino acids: CASSFGLEAFF. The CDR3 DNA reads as TGTGCCAGCAGCTTCGGCCTCGAAGCTTTCTTT.

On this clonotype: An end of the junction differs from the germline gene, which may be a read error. The chain's CDR3 is CASSSSDRGGLYF. Written as DNA, the CDR3 is TGTGCCAGCAGTTCCTCGGACAGGGGGGGTTTGTATTTC. The chain couples TRBV12-3 or TRBV12-4 to TRBJ1-2; 10 bases align to TRBD1. The CDR3 contains 13 residues.

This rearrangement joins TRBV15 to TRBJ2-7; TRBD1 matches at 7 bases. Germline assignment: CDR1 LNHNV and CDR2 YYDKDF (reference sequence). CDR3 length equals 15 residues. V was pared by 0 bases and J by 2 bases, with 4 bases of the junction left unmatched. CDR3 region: CATSRDWQGAYEQYF. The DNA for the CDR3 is TGTGCCACCAGCAGAGATTGGCAGGGGGCCTACGAGCAGTACTTC.

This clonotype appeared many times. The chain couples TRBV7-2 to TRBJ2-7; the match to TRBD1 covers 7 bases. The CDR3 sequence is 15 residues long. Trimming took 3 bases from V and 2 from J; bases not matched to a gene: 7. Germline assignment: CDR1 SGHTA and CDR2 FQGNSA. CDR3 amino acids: CASSFSGQGAYEQYF. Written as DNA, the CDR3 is TGTGCCAGCAGCTTCTCAGGGCAGGGGGCCTACGAGCAGTACTTC.

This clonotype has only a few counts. CDR3 residues: CASSLRTSGTLQETQYF. CDR3 nucleotides: TGCGCCAGCAGCTTGCGGACTAGCGGGACCCTCCAAGAGACCCAGTACTTC. V gene TRBV5-1 combines with J gene TRBJ2-5; 12 bases line up with TRBD2. The CDR3 is 17 residues long. Losses at the gene ends were 1 base for V and 1 base for J; bases not matched to a gene: 5. CDR1 SGHRS and CDR2 YFSETQ come from the germline V gene. The variable domain in full, completed from reference TRBV5-1 and TRBJ2-5, reads KAGVTQTPRYLIKTRGQQVTLSCSPISGHRSVSWYQQTPGQGLQFLFEYFSETQRNKGNFPGRFSGRQFSNSRSEMNVSTLELGDSALYLCASSLRTSGTLQETQYFGPGTRLLVL.

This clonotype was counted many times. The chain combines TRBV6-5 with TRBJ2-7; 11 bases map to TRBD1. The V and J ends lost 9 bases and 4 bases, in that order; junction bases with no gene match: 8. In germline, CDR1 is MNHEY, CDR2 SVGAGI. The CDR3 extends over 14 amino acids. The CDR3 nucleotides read TGTGCCAGTGATCCCGGACAGGGGGCTTACGAGCAGTACTTC. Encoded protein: CASDPGQGAYEQYF.

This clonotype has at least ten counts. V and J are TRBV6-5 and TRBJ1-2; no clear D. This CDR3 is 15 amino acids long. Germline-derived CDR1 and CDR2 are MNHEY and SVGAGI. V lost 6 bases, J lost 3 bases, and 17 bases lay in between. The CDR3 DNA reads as TGTGCCAGCAGATCTAAGCGTCAAGTAGACTATGGCTACACCTTC. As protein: CASRSKRQVDYGYTF.

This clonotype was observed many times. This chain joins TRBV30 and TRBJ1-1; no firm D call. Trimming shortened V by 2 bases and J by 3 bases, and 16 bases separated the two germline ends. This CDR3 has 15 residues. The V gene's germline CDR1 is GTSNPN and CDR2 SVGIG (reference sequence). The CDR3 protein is CAWSKIGWIDTEAFF. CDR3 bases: TGTGCCTGGAGTAAGATCGGGTGGATCGACACTGAAGCTTTCTTT.

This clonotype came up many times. The DNA for the CDR3 is TGTGCCAGCAAAGATACAATAAGATATTATCAGCCCCAGCATTTT. As protein: CASKDTIRYYQPQHF. The V gene is TRBV6-1, the J gene TRBJ1-5; D gene uncertain. V shed 7 bases and J shed 5 bases, with 18 bases lying between them. The V gene's germline CDR1 is MNHNS and CDR2 SASEGT. This CDR3 is built from 15 residues.